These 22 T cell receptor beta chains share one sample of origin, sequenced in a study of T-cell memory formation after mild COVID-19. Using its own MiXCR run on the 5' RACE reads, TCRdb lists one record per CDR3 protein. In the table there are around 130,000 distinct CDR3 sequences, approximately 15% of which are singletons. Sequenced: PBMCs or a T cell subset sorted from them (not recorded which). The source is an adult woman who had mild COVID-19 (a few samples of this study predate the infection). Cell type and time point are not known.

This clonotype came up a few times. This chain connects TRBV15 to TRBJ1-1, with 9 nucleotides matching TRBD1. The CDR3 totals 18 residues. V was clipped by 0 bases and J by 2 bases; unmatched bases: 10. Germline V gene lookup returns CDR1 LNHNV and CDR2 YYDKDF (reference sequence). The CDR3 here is CATSRDPRTGVSNTEAFF. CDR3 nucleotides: TGTGCCACCAGCAGAGATCCGCGGACAGGGGTCTCTAACACTGAAGCTTTCTTT.

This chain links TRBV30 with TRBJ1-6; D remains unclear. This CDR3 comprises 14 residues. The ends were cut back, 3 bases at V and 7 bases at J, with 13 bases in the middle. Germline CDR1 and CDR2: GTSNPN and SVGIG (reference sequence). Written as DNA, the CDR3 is TGTGCCTGGAGGGCCGACTCGTGGAATTCACCCCTCCACTTT. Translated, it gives CAWRADSWNSPLHF.

The CDR3 region is CASSIDPILARVRSTDTQYF. In DNA, the CDR3 is TGTGCCAGTAGTATAGATCCGATCCTAGCGCGGGTTAGGAGCACAGATACGCAGTATTTT. V gene TRBV19 combines with J gene TRBJ2-3; possible D gene TRBD2, 6 bases. This CDR3 contains 20 residues. CDR1 and CDR2 (germline): LNHDA, SQIVND (reference sequence). V was shortened by 0 bases and J by 0 bases, with 22 bases between the two germline ends.

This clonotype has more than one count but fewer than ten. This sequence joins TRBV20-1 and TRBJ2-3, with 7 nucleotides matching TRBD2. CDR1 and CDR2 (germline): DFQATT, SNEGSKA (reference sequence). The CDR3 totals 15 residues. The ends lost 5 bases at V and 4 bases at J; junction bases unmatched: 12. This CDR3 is CSAPTRPLAPDTQYF. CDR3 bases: TGCAGTGCTCCGACTCGACCACTAGCGCCAGATACGCAGTATTTT.

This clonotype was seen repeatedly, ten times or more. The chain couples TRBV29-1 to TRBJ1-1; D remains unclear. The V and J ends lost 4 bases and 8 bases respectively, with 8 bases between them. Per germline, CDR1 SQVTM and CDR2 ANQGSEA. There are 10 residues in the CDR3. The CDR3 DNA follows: TGCAGCGTTGGGGTCCGAGAAGCTTTCTTT. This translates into CSVGVREAFF.

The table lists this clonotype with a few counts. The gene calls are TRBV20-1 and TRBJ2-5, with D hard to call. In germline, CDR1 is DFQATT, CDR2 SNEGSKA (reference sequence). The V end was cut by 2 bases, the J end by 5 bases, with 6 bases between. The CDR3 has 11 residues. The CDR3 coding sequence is TGCAGTGCTAGACAGGAGGAGACCCAGTACTTC. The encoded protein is CSARQEETQYF.

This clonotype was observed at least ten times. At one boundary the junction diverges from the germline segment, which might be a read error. The CDR3 DNA reads TGCGCCAGCAGCTTGGCCGGTGGGTACGAGCAGTACTTC. The encoded protein is CASSLAGGYEQYF. This chain connects TRBV12-3 or TRBV12-4 to TRBJ2-7, with no clear D. The CDR3 contains 13 residues.

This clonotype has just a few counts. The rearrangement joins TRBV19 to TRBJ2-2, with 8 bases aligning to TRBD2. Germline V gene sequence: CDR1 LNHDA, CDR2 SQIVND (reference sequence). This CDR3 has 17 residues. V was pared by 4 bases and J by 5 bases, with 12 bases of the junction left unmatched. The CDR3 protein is CASSKPQAGVGTGELFF. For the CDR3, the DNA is TGTGCCAGTAGTAAACCCCAAGCGGGAGTAGGGACCGGGGAGCTGTTTTTT. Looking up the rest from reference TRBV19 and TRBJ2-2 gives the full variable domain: DGGITQSPKYLFRKEGQNVTLSCEQNLNHDAMYWYRQDPGQGLRLIYYSQIVNDFQKGDIAEGYSVSREKKESFPLTVTSAQKNPTAFYLCASSKPQAGVGTGELFFGEGSRLTVL.

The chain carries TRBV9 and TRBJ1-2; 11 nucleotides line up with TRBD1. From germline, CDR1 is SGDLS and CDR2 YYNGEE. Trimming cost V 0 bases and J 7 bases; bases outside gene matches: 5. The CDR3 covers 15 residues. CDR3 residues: CASSVDTGTGGGYTF. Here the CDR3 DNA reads TGTGCCAGCAGCGTAGATACCGGGACAGGGGGTGGCTACACCTTC.

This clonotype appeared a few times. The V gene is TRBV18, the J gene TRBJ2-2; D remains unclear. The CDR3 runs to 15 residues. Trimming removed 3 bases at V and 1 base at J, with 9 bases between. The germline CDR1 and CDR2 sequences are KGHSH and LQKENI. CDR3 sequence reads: CASSPRHENTGELFF. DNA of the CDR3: TGTGCCAGCTCACCGAGACACGAGAACACCGGGGAGCTGTTTTTT.

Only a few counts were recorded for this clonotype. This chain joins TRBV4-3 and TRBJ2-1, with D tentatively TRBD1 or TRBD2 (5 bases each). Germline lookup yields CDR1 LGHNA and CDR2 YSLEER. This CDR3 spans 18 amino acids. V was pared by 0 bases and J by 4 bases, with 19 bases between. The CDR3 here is CASSQEQRLGVSYNEQFF. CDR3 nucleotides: TGCGCCAGCAGCCAAGAACAAAGGTTGGGGGTCTCTTACAATGAGCAGTTCTTC.

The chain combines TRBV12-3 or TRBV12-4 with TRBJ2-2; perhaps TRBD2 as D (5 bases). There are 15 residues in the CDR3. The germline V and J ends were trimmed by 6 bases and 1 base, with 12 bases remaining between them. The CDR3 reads CASRSGRENTGELFF. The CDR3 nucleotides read TGTGCCAGCAGGTCAGGACGGGAGAACACCGGGGAGCTGTTTTTT.

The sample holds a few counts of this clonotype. CDR3 sequence (DNA): TGTGCCAGCAGCGTGGGGACTAGCGTAGTGGATACGCAGTATTTT. This sequence encodes CASSVGTSVVDTQYF. The gene calls are TRBV9 and TRBJ2-3, with 10 nucleotides matching TRBD2. Germline CDR1 and CDR2: SGDLS and YYNGEE. This CDR3 region has 15 residues. V dropped 2 bases and J dropped 6; count of bases not matched to a gene: 6.

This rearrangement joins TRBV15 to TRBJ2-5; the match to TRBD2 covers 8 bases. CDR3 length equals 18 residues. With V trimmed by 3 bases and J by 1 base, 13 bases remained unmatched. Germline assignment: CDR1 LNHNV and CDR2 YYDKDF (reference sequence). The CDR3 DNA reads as TGTGCCACCAGCAGGGGAAGAGGGGGTACTAGCGGCCAAGAGACCCAGTACTTC. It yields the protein CATSRGRGGTSGQETQYF.

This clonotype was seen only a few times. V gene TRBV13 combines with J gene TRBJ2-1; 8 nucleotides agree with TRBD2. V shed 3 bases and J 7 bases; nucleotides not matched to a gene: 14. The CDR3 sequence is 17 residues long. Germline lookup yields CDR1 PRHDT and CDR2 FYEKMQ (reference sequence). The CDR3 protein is CASSFVGRGGGYNEQFF. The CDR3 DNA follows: TGTGCCAGCAGCTTCGTGGGACGGGGGGGCGGATATAATGAGCAGTTCTTC.

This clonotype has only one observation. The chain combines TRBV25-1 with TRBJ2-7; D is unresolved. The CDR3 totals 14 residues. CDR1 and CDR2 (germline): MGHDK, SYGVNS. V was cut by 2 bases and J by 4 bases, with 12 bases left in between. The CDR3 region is CASSEVVVPYEQYF. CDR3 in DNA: TGTGCCAGCAGTGAAGTTGTCGTGCCTTACGAGCAGTACTTC.

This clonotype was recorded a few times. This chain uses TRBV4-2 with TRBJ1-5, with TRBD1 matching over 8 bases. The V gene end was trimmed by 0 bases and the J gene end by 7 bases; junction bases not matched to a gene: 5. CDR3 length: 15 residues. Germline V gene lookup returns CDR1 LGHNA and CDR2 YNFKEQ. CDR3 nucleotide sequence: TGTGCCAGCAGCCAAGACGACGGACAGGGCCAGCCCCAGCATTTT. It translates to CASSQDDGQGQPQHF.

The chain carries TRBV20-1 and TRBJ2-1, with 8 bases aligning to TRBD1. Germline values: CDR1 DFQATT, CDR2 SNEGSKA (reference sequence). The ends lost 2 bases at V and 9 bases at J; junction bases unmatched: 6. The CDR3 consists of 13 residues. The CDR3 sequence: CSARSTRGPEQFF. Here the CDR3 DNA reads TGCAGTGCTAGAAGTACCAGGGGGCCTGAGCAGTTCTTC.

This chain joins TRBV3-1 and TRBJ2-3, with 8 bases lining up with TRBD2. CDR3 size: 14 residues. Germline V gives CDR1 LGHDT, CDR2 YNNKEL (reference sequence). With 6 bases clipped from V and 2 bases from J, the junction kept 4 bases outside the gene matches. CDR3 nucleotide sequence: TGTGCCAGCAGGCCTAGCGGGTACACAGATACGCAGTATTTT. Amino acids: CASRPSGYTDTQYF.

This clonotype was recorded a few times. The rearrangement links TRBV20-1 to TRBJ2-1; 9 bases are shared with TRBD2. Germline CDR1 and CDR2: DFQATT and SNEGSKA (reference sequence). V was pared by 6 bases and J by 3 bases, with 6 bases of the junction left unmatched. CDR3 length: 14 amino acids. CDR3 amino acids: CSARTSEGYNEQFF. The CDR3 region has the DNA TGCAGTGCGAGGACTAGCGAAGGCTACAATGAGCAGTTCTTC.

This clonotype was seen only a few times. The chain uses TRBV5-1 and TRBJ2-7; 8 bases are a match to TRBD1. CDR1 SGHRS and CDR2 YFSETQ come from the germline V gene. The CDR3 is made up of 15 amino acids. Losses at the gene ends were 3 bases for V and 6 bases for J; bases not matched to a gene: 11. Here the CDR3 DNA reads TGCGCCAGCAGCTCACTTACAGGGGGTCTCGGCGAGCAGTACTTC. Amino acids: CASSSLTGGLGEQYF.

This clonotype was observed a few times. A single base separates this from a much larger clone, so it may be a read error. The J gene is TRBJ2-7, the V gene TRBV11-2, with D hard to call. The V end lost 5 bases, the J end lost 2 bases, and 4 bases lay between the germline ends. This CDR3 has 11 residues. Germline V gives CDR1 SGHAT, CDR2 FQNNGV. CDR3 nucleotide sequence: TGTGCCAGCAGCACAGCCTACGAGCAGTACTTC. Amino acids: CASSTAYEQYF.